This T cell receptor (beta chain) was sequenced for a study of blood T cell repertoires in COVID-19 (dated by TCRdb to 2020 to 2021). Some background on the complete study: The collaborator samples originated in the United States, Italy and Spain and spanned the acute and convalescent phases of COVID-19. Subjects who had been exposed to COVID-19, were actively infected with it, or had recovered from it provided the deeply sampled blood TCRbeta repertoires that made up the dataset. The repertoires were released in a freely available public database meant as a resource for research on the immune response to SARS-CoV-2. Sample metadata almost always included a de-identified subject ID, COVID-19 status, age in years and sex. Where available, HLA class I and class II types were obtained from metadata supplied by the sample provider rather than from assay-based typing. The samples were drawn from the first 160 participants of the ongoing ImmuneRACE study and from roughly 1,300 subjects provided by 6 global collaborators. The material from the prospective study consisted of cDNA or gDNA derived from T cells, B-cell-depleted T cells, or PBMCs.

V is cut back by 6 bases and J by 2 bases, with 7 bases in the junction unmatched. Based on the germline V gene, the CDR1 and CDR2 sequences are MDHEN and SYDVKM. The CDR3 sequence holds 15 residues, the cysteine and phenylalanine included. Only CDR3 DNA remains: 45 bases, in frame from the first base. Participants in the prospective study were aged roughly 18 to 89 years, lived in 20 to 25 United States geographic areas, and enrolled through a virtual design. In the prospective study, participants were assigned to cohorts based on the clinical history participants reported in a screening survey and a study questionnaire. Recovered participants in ImmuneRACE Cohort 3 were defined by two consecutive negative NP/OP PCR tests, clearance by a healthcare professional, or resolution of symptoms. Each participant in the prospective study had whole blood, serum and a nasopharyngeal or oropharyngeal swab collected by mobile phlebotomists. Participants in the prospective study had the option to provide additional blood draws and questionnaires over an approximately two-month period. Prospective study blood samples were shipped either frozen or at room temperature before DNA extraction.

The immunoSEQ Assay, a bias-controlled multiplex PCR, was used to amplify TCRbeta CDR3 regions from genomic DNA. As for how the authors treated the data: Nucleated cell counts per sample were estimated from amplification of reference gene primers within the assay. Sequence reads were collapsed and filtered to measure the absolute abundance of every unique TCRbeta CDR3 rearrangement. Productive Simpson clonality was computed per sample as the square root of Simpson's diversity index over productive rearrangements. TCRdb retrieved this table from immuneACCESS and kept in-frame rearrangements only. Not all clones are present; in checked studies, unresolved V genes account for under half, and no reason is known for the remainder. V and J calls and clone size are given by that table; D and trimming were obtained from the DNA. Within this sample are about 170,000 clones, with about four fifths of them counted one time only. Jointly, the top ten make up roughly 12% of the sample.

With respect to this clone: The antigen it recognizes is unknown. No base qualities exist here, and no much larger clone lies one base off it.

The research as a whole found: The quantity of clinical and demographic metadata differed by source and by participant and was supplied without curation.

Input material: PBMCs or T cells enriched from blood (not recorded which). The sequence was collected from a man aged 45 to 65 who had recovered from COVID-19. The chain links TRBV28 with TRBJ1-2; 9 central nucleotides agree with TRBD1. The base sequence is TGTGCCAGCAGGCCGGGACAGGGCGGCAACTATGGCTACACCTTC. Translation gives CASRPGQGGNYGYTF.